This T cell receptor beta chain was captured in a study of blood T cell repertoires in COVID-19. Background on the study: The study drew acute and convalescent COVID-19 samples from the United States, Italy and Spain.

Germline CDR1 is SGHAT and CDR2 is FQNNGV. After removal of 4 bases from V and 6 bases from J, the junction contained 4 bases not matched to a gene. The CDR3 is made up of 14 amino acids. Sequencing was performed with immunoSEQ multiplex PCR; in TCRdb, only in-frame clones are kept and a portion is missing. The data hold more than 45,000 clones, with 86% observed a single time. V and J are TRBV11-2 and TRBJ2-7; 12 nucleotides align to TRBD2. What was sequenced was peripheral blood. The clonotype was recovered from a human donor in a cohort sampled during active COVID-19. The CDR3 coding sequence is TGTGCCAGCAGCTCTAGCGGGGGGGATTGCGAGCAGTACTTC. It encodes CASSSSGGDCEQYF.